One sample yielded the 24 T cell receptor beta chains listed below, sequenced in a study of blood T cells in healthy people across ages. For the second PCR, which ran for about 6 to 12 cycles, a sample-barcoded 5' primer and a J-beta primer mix were used. TCRdb re-called the 5' RACE reads with MiXCR, one entry per CDR3 protein. The sample includes approximately 770,000 distinct CDR3 sequences, 55% to 70% of them seen just once. The sample was blood. The receptors originated from a man under 40 in good health.

The V and J genes are TRBV20-1 and TRBJ2-3; D is possibly TRBD2 (5 bases). The germline V and J ends were trimmed by 2 bases and 5 bases, with 14 bases remaining between them. This CDR3 is 14 amino acids long. Looked up from germline, CDR1 is DFQATT and CDR2 is SNEGSKA (reference sequence). The CDR3 loop is CSARKGSAIDTQYF. In nucleotides, the CDR3 is TGCAGTGCTAGAAAAGGTAGCGCGATAGATACGCAGTATTTT.

This clonotype was found a few times. This sequence joins TRBV4-3 and TRBJ1-2; D is possibly TRBD1 (6 bases). Germline loops: CDR1 LGHNA, CDR2 YSLEER. This CDR3 is built from 14 residues. Trimming left V 0 bases short and J 8 bases short, with 13 bases between. The CDR3 DNA reads TGCGCCAGCAGCCAAGAAACACAGGGTGGCGGCTACACCTTC. Translating gives CASSQETQGGGYTF.

The chain employs TRBV7-2 and TRBJ2-2, with 7 bases fitting TRBD2. The CDR3 is made up of 15 amino acids. The V gene end was trimmed by 8 bases and the J gene end by 6 bases; junction bases not matched to a gene: 12. Per the germline V gene, CDR1 is SGHTA and CDR2 is FQGNSA. In nucleotides, the CDR3 is TGTGCCAGCGGATCCGGGACTAAGAAGGCCGGGGAGCTGTTTTTT. Amino acid sequence: CASGSGTKKAGELFF.

V and J are TRBV20-1 and TRBJ2-4, with D possibly called TRBD1 or TRBD2 (5 bases each). The better agreement between TRBJ2-7 and the DNA end casts doubt on the J call. Germline-derived CDR1 and CDR2 are DFQATT and SNEGSKA (reference sequence). This CDR3 is built from 13 residues. In nucleotides, the CDR3 is TGCAGTCCGGGGCTACGGGCTACGGGCGAGCAGTACTTC. This gives the protein CSPGLRATGEQYF.

The chain is built from TRBV5-1 and TRBJ2-1, with 8 nucleotides matching TRBD1. The J call may be incorrect, as the DNA end agrees better with TRBJ2-7. CDR1 and CDR2 (germline): SGHRS, YFSETQ. CDR3 size: 15 residues. CDR3 nucleotides: TGCGCCAGCAGCCTAGGACAGGGTGAAATGGACGAGCAGTACTTC. Amino acid sequence: CASSLGQGEMDEQYF.

The rearrangement uses TRBV9 and TRBJ1-1, with 7 bases fitting TRBD1. V lost 4 bases and J lost 6; bases outside the gene matches: 12. Germline loops: CDR1 SGDLS, CDR2 YYNGEE. The CDR3 consists of 15 residues. The DNA of the CDR3 is TGTGCCAGCAGCCCCAGTACAGGGGCTTGGGCTGAAGCTTTCTTT. Translating it yields CASSPSTGAWAEAFF. Combining the CDR3 with reference TRBV9 and TRBJ1-1 gives the whole variable domain DSGVTQTPKHLITATGQRVTLRCSPRSGDLSVYWYQQSLDQGLQFLIQYYNGEERAKGNILERFSAQQFPDLHSELNLSSLELGDSALYFCASSPSTGAWAEAFFGQGTRLTVV.

V and J are TRBV12-3 or TRBV12-4 and TRBJ2-3, with TRBD2 as a possible D gene (7 bases). V shed 2 bases and J shed 6 bases, with 12 bases lying between them. CDR3 length: 14 residues. CDR3 region: CASSLRGGSDTQYF. For the CDR3, the DNA is TGTGCCAGCAGTTTAAGGGGGGGGTCGGATACGCAGTATTTT.

This clonotype was seen ten or more times. An end of the junction differs from the germline gene, which may be a read error. The rearrangement joins TRBV7-7 to TRBJ2-3; D is unresolved. The germline gives CDR1 SSHAT, CDR2 FNYEAQ (reference sequence). This CDR3 spans 13 amino acids. The chain's CDR3 is CASSLGPTDTQYF. The DNA for the CDR3 is TGTGCTAGCAGCTTAGGGCCCACAGATACGCAGTATTTT.

The V call is TRBV14, the J call TRBJ2-2; maybe TRBD1 (6 bases). This CDR3 spans 15 amino acids. Germline assignment: CDR1 SGHDN and CDR2 FVKESK. Trimming pared 6 bases from V and 3 bases from J, leaving 14 bases between. For the CDR3, the DNA is TGTGCCAGCAGTCGAGGACAGTCGGACACCGGGGAGCTGTTTTTT. Translated: CASSRGQSDTGELFF.

This clonotype was recorded a few times. The chain has TRBV20-1 and TRBJ2-3; TRBD1 aligns across 9 bases. Per germline, CDR1 DFQATT and CDR2 SNEGSKA (reference sequence). This CDR3 spans 13 amino acids. The CDR3: CRPGQGMSDTQYF. The CDR3 nucleotides read TGCAGACCGGGACAGGGCATGTCAGATACGCAGTATTTT.

This chain links TRBV3-1 with TRBJ2-1, with 7 bases fitting TRBD2. From germline, CDR1 is LGHDT and CDR2 YNNKEL (reference sequence). J gave up 14 bases and V 1 base, and 11 bases lay outside the gene matches. The CDR3 loop spans 14 amino acids. The CDR3 reads CASSQGVFAGEKFF. The CDR3 DNA reads as TGTGCCAGCAGCCAAGGCGTTTTTGCGGGGGAGAAGTTCTTC.

V gene TRBV7-9 combines with J gene TRBJ1-4; D perhaps matches TRBD1 (6 bases). This CDR3 contains 13 residues. V was cut by 8 bases and J by 8 bases, with 15 bases left in between. Germline values: CDR1 SEHNR, CDR2 FQNEAQ (reference sequence). The CDR3 spells CASQGNDGEKLFF. In DNA, the CDR3 is TGTGCCAGCCAGGGGAACGACGGGGAAAAACTGTTTTTT. Using reference TRBV7-9 and TRBJ1-4 for the parts outside the CDR3, the full variable domain is DTGVSQNPRHKITKRGQNVTFRCDPISEHNRLYWYRQTLGQGPEFLTYFQNEAQLEKSRLLSDRFSAERPKGSFSTLEIQRTEQGDSAMYLCASQGNDGEKLFFGSGTQLSVL.

The genes are TRBV10-1 and TRBJ2-7; D perhaps matches TRBD2 (5 bases). The DNA matches TRBJ2-5 better at its end, which makes the J call doubtful. Germline V gene sequence: CDR1 WNHNN, CDR2 SYGVQD (reference sequence). The CDR3 totals 14 residues. The CDR3 nucleotides read TGCGCCAGCAGTTCGGGCTCGGGTCGGGGGACCCAGTACTTC. Amino acids: CASSSGSGRGTQYF.

This clonotype came up once. The J gene is TRBJ2-5, the V gene TRBV19; TRBD2 is a possible D gene (6 bases). Trimming pared 9 bases from V and 0 bases from J, leaving 20 bases between. The CDR3 is made up of 16 amino acids. Germline V lookup: CDR1 LNHDA, CDR2 SQIVND (reference sequence). This CDR3 is CASRKGGTGYQETQYF. The CDR3 bases are TGTGCCAGCCGTAAGGGCGGGACGGGGTACCAAGAGACCCAGTACTTC.

The chain carries TRBV7-2 and TRBJ1-5, with 9 positions matching TRBD1. The CDR3 runs to 14 residues. The trim removed 5 bases at V and 4 bases at J, leaving 3 bases unmatched. CDR1 and CDR2 from the germline V gene are SGHTA and FQGNSA. The CDR3, as DNA: TGTGCCAGCAGCCGGGACAGGGCTAATCAGCCCCAGCATTTT. Translation gives CASSRDRANQPQHF.

The chain recombines TRBV6-1 with TRBJ2-1; no firm D call. CDR3 length: 11 amino acids. Germline CDR1 and CDR2: MNHNS and SASEGT. Trimming removed 10 bases from V and 2 bases from J, with 6 bases in between. The CDR3, as DNA: TGTGCCACCCTTGCCTACAATGAGCAGTTCTTC. Its protein product is CATLAYNEQFF.

Notes on this clonotype: This may be a read error, as it is one base from a much larger clone. This rearrangement joins TRBV20-1 to TRBJ2-4; the match to TRBD2 covers 11 bases. The DNA end is a closer match to TRBJ2-5, so the J assignment may be wrong. The germline CDR1 and CDR2 sequences are DFQATT and SNEGSKA (reference sequence). CDR3 size: 15 residues. The CDR3 reads CSTSTSGGLRETQYF. The CDR3 DNA reads as TGCAGTACTAGTACTAGCGGGGGCCTCCGGGAGACCCAGTACTTC.

The genes are TRBV13 and TRBJ2-7, with 9 bases lining up with TRBD1. Looked up from germline, CDR1 is PRHDT and CDR2 is FYEKMQ (reference sequence). Trimming removed 5 bases from V and 2 bases from J; junction bases left unmatched: 10. The CDR3 contains 16 residues. The CDR3 reads CASSTRGTGKAYEQYF. CDR3 coding DNA: TGTGCCAGCAGCACCCGCGGGACAGGGAAAGCCTACGAGCAGTACTTC.

This clonotype showed up many times. The chain employs TRBV18 and TRBJ2-1, with 8 bases fitting TRBD1. Germline values: CDR1 KGHSH, CDR2 LQKENI. Unmatched junction bases numbered 6, after V lost 3 bases and J lost 5 bases. The CDR3 contains 15 residues. CDR3 in amino acids: CASSPRDRPNNEQFF. The CDR3 DNA sequence: TGTGCCAGCTCACCTCGGGACAGGCCCAACAATGAGCAGTTCTTC.

This clonotype occurred a few times. The chain recombines TRBV6-5 with TRBJ2-3, with 8 nucleotides matching TRBD2. J was trimmed by 6 bases and V by 5 bases; bases with no gene match: 10. The CDR3 contains 15 residues. Germline-derived CDR1 and CDR2 are MNHEY and SVGAGI. CDR3 DNA: TGTGCCAGCAGTCGACTAGCGCTTGCAGGGGATACGCAGTATTTT. Its protein product is CASSRLALAGDTQYF.

The chain links TRBV20-1 to TRBJ2-6; D is unresolved. Germline CDR1 reads DFQATT; CDR2 reads SNEGSKA (reference sequence). The CDR3 has 15 amino acids. Trimming cost V 6 bases and J 2 bases, with 14 bases left between them. In nucleotides, the CDR3 is TGCAGTGCAAAACCTCCTAGGGCTGGGGCCAACGTCCTGACTTTC. It yields the protein CSAKPPRAGANVLTF.

In this sample, this clonotype turned up a few times. This chain connects TRBV27 to TRBJ2-1, with 8 bases fitting TRBD2. This CDR3 spans 15 amino acids. Per germline, CDR1 MNHEY and CDR2 SMNVEV (reference sequence). J was trimmed by 1 base and V by 8 bases; bases with no gene match: 7. CDR3 in DNA: TGTGCCAGCCGCGGGAGGACTGGGTCCTACAATGAGCAGTTCTTC. This sequence encodes CASRGRTGSYNEQFF.

The chain couples TRBV12-3 or TRBV12-4 to TRBJ1-2; D call uncertain. Between the trimmed V and J ends, which lost 6 bases and 8 bases, there was a span of 16 bases. The CDR3 is 13 residues long. CDR3 in amino acids: CASSSVLKGGYTF. In DNA form, the CDR3 reads TGTGCCAGCAGCTCGGTGCTCAAAGGGGGCTACACCTTC.

V and J are TRBV7-8 and TRBJ1-2; no clear D gene. V was trimmed by 5 bases and J by 10 bases, leaving 14 bases between them. The V gene's germline CDR1 is SGHVS and CDR2 FQNEAQ. The CDR3 length is 12 residues. For the CDR3, the DNA is TGTGCCAGCAGCCCTACCAGAGGAGCCTACACCTTC. Its translation: CASSPTRGAYTF.